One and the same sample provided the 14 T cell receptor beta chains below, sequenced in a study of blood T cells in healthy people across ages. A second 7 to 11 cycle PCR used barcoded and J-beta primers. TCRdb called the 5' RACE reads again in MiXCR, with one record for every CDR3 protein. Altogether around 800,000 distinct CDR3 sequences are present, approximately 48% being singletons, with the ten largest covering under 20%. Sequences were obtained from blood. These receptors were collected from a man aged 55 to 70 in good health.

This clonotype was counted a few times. The CDR3 bases are TGTGCCAGCAGCCAAGCGTTTAGCGGGGGTTCTTGGGAGCAGTTCTTC. This gives the protein CASSQAFSGGSWEQFF. This sequence joins TRBV4-2 and TRBJ2-1; 9 nucleotides align to TRBD2. Trimming at V came to 1 base and at J to 10 bases, leaving 11 bases not matched to a gene. The CDR3 is 16 amino acids. In germline, CDR1 is LGHNA, CDR2 YNFKEQ.

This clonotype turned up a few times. The DNA for the CDR3 is TGCAGTGCTAGACACGGCCTGAGCTCCTACGAGCAGTACTTC. Translated, it gives CSARHGLSSYEQYF. This sequence joins TRBV20-1 and TRBJ2-7; D unresolved. V was trimmed by 2 bases and J by 0 bases, leaving 11 bases between them. The CDR3 has 14 residues. The germline V gene has CDR1 DFQATT and CDR2 SNEGSKA (reference sequence).

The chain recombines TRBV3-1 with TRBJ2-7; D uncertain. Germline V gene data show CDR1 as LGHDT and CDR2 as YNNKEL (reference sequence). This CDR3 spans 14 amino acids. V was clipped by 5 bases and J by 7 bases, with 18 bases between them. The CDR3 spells CASSGRVTPLEQYF. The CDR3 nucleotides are TGTGCCAGCAGCGGACGGGTTACTCCTTTAGAGCAGTACTTC.

The CDR3 DNA reads TGCGCCAGCAGCTACAAGGACAGGGTCTGGCAAGAGACCCAGTACTTC. Its protein product is CASSYKDRVWQETQYF. V is TRBV5-1 and J is TRBJ2-7, with 8 nucleotides matching TRBD1. The DNA end is more similar to TRBJ2-5, so the J call may be wrong. Germline V lookup: CDR1 SGHRS, CDR2 YFSETQ. The CDR3 spans 16 residues.

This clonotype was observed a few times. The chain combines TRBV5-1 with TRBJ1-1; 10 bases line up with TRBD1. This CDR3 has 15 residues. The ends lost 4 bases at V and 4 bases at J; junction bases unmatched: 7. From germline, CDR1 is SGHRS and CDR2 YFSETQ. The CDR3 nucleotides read TGCGCCAGCAGCGCCGACAGGGGGCTAAGCACTGAAGCTTTCTTT. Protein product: CASSADRGLSTEAFF.

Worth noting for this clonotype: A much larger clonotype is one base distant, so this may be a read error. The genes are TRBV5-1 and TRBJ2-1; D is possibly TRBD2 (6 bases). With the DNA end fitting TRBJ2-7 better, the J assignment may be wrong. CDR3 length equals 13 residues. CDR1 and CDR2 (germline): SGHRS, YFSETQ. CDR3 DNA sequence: TGCGCCAGCAGCCCGGGGGTGGACAATGAGCAGTACTTC. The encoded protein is CASSPGVDNEQYF.

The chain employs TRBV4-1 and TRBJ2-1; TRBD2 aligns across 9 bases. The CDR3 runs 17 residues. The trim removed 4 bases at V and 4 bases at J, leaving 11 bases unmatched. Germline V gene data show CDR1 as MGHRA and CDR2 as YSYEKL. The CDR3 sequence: CASSPSGSGGGYNEQFF. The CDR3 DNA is TGCGCCAGCAGCCCCAGTGGTAGCGGGGGAGGTTACAATGAGCAGTTCTTC.

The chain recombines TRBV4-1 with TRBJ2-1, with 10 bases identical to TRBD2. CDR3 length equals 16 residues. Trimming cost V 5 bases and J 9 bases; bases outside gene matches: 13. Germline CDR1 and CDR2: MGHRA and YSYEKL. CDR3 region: CASSLNSLAGDPEQFF. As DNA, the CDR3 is TGCGCCAGCAGCTTAAACTCCCTAGCGGGGGACCCTGAGCAGTTCTTC.

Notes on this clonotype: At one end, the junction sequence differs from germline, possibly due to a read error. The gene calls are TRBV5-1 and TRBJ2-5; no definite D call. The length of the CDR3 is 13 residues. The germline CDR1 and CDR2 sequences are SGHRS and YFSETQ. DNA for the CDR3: TGCGCCAGCAGCTTCGGACCCCAAGAGGCCCAGTACTTC. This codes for CASSFGPQEAQYF.

Written as DNA, the CDR3 is TGTGCCAGCAGCCGCCCCACCTCTAGCGGGGGGCCGGGTTCGTCAGATACGCAGTATTTT. Protein: CASSRPTSSGGPGSSDTQYF. The chain combines TRBV7-2 with TRBJ2-3; TRBD2 matches at 11 bases. Germline CDR1 SGHTA, CDR2 FQGNSA. Unmatched junction bases numbered 20, after V lost 5 bases and J lost 4 bases. The CDR3 loop spans 20 amino acids.

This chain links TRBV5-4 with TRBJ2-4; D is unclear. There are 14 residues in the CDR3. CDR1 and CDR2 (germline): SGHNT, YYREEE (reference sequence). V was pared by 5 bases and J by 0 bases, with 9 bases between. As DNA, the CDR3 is TGTGCCAGCAGACCCAATGAAGCCAAAAACATTCAGTACTTC. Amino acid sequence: CASRPNEAKNIQYF.

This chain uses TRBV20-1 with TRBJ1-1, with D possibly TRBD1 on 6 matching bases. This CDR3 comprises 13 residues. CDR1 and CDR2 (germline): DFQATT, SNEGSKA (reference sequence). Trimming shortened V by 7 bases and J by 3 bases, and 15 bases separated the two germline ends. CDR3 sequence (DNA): TGCAGTGTGTGGACAGCAGGGGACACTGAAGCTTTCTTT. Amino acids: CSVWTAGDTEAFF.

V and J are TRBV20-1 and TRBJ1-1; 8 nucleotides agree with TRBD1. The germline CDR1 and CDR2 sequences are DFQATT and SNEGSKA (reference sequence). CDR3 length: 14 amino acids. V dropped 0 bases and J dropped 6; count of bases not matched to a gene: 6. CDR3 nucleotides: TGCAGTGCTAGAGAGACACAGGGGGTCCCTGAAGCTTTCTTT. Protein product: CSARETQGVPEAFF.

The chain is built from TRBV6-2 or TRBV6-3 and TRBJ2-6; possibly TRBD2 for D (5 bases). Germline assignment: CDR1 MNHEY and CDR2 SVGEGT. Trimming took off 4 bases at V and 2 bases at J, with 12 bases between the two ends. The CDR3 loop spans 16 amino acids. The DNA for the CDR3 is TGTGCCAGCAGTTGGTTATTGGGAGCTGGGGCCAACGTCCTGACTTTC. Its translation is CASSWLLGAGANVLTF.